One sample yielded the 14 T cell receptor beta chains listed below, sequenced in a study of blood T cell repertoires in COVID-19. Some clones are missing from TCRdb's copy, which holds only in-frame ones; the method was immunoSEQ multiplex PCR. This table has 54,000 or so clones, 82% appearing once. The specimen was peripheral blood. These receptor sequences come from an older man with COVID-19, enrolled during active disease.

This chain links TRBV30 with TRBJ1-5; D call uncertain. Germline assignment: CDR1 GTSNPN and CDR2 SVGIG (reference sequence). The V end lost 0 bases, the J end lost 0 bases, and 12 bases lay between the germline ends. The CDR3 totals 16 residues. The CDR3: CAWSVNGQVSNQPQHF. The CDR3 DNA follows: TGTGCCTGGAGTGTAAATGGTCAGGTTAGCAATCAGCCCCAGCATTTT.

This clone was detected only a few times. CDR3 bases: TGCGCCAGCAGCCAAGACGGGGACTTAGAAGGGCTTGGCTACACCTTC. Encoded protein: CASSQDGDLEGLGYTF. The gene calls are TRBV4-1 and TRBJ1-2; possible D gene TRBD1, 5 bases. The V gene's germline CDR1 is MGHRA and CDR2 YSYEKL. The CDR3 consists of 16 residues. V lost 0 bases and J lost 7, with 18 bases in between.

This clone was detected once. CDR3 in DNA: TGTGCCAGCAGCCCATGGGACAGACTGAACACTGAAGCTTTCTTT. Its translation is CASSPWDRLNTEAFF. This rearrangement joins TRBV5-6 to TRBJ1-1; 7 positions match TRBD1. The CDR3 runs 15 residues. Trimming at V came to 4 bases and at J to 0 bases, leaving 6 bases not matched to a gene. Germline-derived CDR1 and CDR2 are SGHDT and YYEEEE. The full variable domain, rest sourced from reference TRBV5-6 and TRBJ1-1, is DAGVTQSPTHLIKTRGQQVTLRCSPKSGHDTVSWYQQALGQGPQFIFQYYEEEERQRGNFPDRFSGHQFPNYSSELNVNALLLGDSALYLCASSPWDRLNTEAFFGQGTRLTVV.

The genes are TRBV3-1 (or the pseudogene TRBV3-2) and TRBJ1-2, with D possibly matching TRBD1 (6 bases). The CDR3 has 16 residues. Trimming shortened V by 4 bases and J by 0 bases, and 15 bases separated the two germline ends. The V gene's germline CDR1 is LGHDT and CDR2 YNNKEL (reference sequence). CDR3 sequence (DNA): TGTGCCAGCAGCCCCAGCTACAGGGCTTCTAACTATGGCTACACCTTC. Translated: CASSPSYRASNYGYTF.

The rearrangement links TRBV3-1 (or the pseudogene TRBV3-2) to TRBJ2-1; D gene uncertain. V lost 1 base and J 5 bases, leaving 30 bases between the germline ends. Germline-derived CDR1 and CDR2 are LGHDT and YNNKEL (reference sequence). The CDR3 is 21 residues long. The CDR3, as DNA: TGTGCCAGCAGCCAAGGTTGGTTTAGTGCGGCCAAACCCATATTCAACAATGAGCAGTTCTTC. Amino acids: CASSQGWFSAAKPIFNNEQFF.

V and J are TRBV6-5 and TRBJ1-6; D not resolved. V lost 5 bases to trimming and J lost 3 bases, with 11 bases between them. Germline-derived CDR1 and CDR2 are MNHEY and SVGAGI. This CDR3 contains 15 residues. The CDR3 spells CASSPLGIYNSPLHF. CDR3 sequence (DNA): TGTGCCAGCAGTCCACTCGGTATCTATAATTCACCCCTCCACTTT.

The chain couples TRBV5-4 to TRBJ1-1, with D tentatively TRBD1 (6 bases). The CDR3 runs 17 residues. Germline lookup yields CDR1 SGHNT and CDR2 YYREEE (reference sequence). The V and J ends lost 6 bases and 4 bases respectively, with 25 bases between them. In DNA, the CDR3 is TGTGCCAGCAAGGATGGGGGACCAGGGGCCCGGGGCACTGAAGCTTTCTTT. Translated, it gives CASKDGGPGARGTEAFF.

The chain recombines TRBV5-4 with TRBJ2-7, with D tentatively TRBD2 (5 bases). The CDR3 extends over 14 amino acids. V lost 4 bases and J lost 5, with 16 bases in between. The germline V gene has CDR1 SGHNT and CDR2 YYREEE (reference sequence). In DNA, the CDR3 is TGTGCCAGCAGCGCCCCGGGCCTAGCTGACGAGCAGTACTTC. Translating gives CASSAPGLADEQYF.

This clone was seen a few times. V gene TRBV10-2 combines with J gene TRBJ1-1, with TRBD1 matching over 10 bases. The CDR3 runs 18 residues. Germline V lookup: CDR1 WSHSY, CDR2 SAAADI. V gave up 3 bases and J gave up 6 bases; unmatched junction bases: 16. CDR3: CASSDPGRTGGLAPEAFF. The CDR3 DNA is TGCGCCAGCAGTGACCCAGGGAGGACAGGGGGTTTAGCTCCTGAAGCTTTCTTT.

The CDR3 DNA reads as TGTGCCAGCACTAGCGGAAGCACAGATACGCAGTATTTT. Amino acids: CASTSGSTDTQYF. J is TRBJ2-3 and V is TRBV2; 7 bases map to TRBD2. The J segment lost 0 bases and the V segment lost 7 bases, leaving 1 base of the junction unmatched. The CDR3 is 13 amino acids. Germline-derived CDR1 and CDR2 are SNHLY and FYNNEI.

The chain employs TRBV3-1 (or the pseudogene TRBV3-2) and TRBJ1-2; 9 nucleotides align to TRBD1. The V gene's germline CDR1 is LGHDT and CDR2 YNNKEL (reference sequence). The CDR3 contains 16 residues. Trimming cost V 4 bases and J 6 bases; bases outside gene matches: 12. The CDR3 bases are TGTGCCAGCAGCCTAGACCTCCGGGACAGGGCGGATGGCTACACCTTC. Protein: CASSLDLRDRADGYTF.

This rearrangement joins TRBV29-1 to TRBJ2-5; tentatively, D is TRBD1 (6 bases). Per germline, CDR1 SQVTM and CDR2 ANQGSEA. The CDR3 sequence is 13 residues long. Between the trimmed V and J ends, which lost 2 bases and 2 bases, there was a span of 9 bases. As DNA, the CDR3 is TGCAGCGTTGAACGGACAGAACAAGAGACCCAGTACTTC. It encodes CSVERTEQETQYF.

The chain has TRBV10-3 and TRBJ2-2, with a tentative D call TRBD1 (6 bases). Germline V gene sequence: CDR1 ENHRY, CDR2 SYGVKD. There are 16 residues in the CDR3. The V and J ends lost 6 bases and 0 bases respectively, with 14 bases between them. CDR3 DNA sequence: TGTGCCATCAGCGGCAGGGGCCCCTCGAACACCGGGGAGCTGTTTTTT. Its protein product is CAISGRGPSNTGELFF.

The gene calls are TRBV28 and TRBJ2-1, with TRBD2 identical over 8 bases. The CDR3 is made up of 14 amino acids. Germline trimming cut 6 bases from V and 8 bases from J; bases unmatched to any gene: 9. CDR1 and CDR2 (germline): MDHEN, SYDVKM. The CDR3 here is CASRRAGDPDEQFF. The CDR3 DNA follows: TGTGCCAGCAGGAGAGCGGGAGACCCTGATGAGCAGTTCTTC.